This T cell receptor (beta chain) is from a study of Tregs in tolerant kidney transplant recipients. About the research overall: Mixed chimerism was transient after nonmyeloablative marrow transplants from related graft donors.

This CDR3 contains 16 residues. Trimming at V came to 6 bases and at J to 5 bases, leaving 10 bases not matched to a gene. CDR1 is MDHEN, CDR2 SYDVKM, per germline. The table lists this clone with a count of one. The antigen remains undetermined. Libraries were prepared by immunoSEQ multiplex PCR; TCRdb keeps only in-frame clonotypes and omits some of them. The data show roughly 69,000 clones, roughly 98% seen once. General observations from the study: This study did not directly address biological reproducibility. Some patients' samples used different primers over time, so nucleotide sequences weren't comparable. The most relevant donor-specific Treg TCRbeta repertoire apparently came from expansion with activated donor B cells.

The input for sequencing was Tregs from blood, taken before the transplant. The chain uses TRBV28 and TRBJ2-5; 12 nucleotides line up with TRBD2. The receptor's source is a human donor who received a combined kidney and bone marrow transplant. This CDR3 reads CASRALAGGLIETQYF. The DNA of the CDR3 is TGTGCCAGCAGGGCCCTAGCGGGGGGGCTTATCGAGACCCAGTACTTC. The whole variable domain, filled in from reference TRBV28 and TRBJ2-5, reads DVKVTQSSRYLVKRTGEKVFLECVQDMDHENMFWYRQDPGLGLRLIYFSYDVKMKEKGDIPEGYSVSREKKERFSLILESASTNQTSMYLCASRALAGGLIETQYFGPGTRLLVL.